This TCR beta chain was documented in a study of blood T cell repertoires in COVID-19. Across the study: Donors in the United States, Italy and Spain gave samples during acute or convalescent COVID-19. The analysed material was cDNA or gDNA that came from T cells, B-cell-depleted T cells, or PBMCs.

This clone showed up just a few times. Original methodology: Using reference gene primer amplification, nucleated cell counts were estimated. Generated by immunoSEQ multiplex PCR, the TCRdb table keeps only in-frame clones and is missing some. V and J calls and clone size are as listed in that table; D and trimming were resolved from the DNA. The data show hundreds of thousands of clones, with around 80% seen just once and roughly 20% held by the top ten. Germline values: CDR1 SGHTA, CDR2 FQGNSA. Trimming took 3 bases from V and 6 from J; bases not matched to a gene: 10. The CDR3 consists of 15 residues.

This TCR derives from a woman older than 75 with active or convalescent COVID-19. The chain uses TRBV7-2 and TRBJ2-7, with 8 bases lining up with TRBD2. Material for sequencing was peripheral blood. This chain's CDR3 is CASSFSAGGPGEQYF. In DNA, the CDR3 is TGTGCCAGCAGCTTTTCGGCGGGAGGCCCGGGCGAGCAGTACTTC. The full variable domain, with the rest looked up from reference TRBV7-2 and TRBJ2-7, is GAGVSQSPSNKVTEKGKDVELRCDPISGHTALYWYRQSLGQGLEFLIYFQGNSAPDKSGLPSDRFSAERTGGSVSTLTIQRTQQEDSAVYLCASSFSAGGPGEQYFGPGTRLTVT.